This TCR beta chain was recorded in a study of T cell repertoires in cytomegalovirus infection. Study-level findings and limits: Cumulative frequency (of public TCR beta family members) identified carriers of CMV plus the relevant HLA.

TCRdb ran MiXCR on the reads and lists one entry per CDR3 protein. The sample has 600,000 to 700,000 distinct CDR3 sequences; approximately 33% are singletons. With regard to this clonotype: The antigen remains unidentified.

Germline V gene lookup returns CDR1 MNHEY and CDR2 SVGEGT. This CDR3 is 13 amino acids long. V lost 4 bases and J lost 6, with 10 bases in between. The sequence derives from a human donor in good health (CMV status not recorded). Some clones in this sample may be carry-over from other donors' samples. This chain uses TRBV6-2 or TRBV6-3 with TRBJ1-5; D call uncertain. The source was cultured PBMCs, collected from culture after CMV antigen stimulation. CDR3 region: CASSFRGSQPQHF. CDR3 DNA sequence: TGTGCCAGCAGTTTCCGGGGTTCTCAGCCCCAGCATTTT.